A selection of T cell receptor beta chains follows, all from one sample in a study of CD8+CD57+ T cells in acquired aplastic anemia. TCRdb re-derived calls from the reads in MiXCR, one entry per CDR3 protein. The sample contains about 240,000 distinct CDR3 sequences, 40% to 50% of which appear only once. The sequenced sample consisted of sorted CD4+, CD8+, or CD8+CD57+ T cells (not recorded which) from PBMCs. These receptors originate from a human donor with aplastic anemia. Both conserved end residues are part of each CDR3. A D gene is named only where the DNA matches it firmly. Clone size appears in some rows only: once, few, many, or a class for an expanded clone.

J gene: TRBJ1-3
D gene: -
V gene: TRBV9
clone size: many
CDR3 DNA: TGTGCCAGCAGCCCCTCCCGGACCTCTGGAAACACCATATATTTT
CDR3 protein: CASSPSRTSGNTIYF

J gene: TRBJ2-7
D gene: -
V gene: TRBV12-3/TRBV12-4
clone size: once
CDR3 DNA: TGTGCCAGCAGTTTTTGGGCAGCCCCTATCTACGAGCAGTACTTC
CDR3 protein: CASSFWAAPIYEQYF

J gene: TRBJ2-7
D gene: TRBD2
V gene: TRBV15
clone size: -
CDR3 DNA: TGTGCCACCAGCAGAGATGGGGGGGGGACCGCCTACGAGCAGTACTTC
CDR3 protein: CATSRDGGGTAYEQYF

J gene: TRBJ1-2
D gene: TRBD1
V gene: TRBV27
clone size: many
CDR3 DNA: TGTGCCAGCAGTCCCGGGACAGGGGTGAGTGGCTACACCTTC
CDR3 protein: CASSPGTGVSGYTF

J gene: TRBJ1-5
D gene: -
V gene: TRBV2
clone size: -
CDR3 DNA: TGTGCCAGCAGTGAATGGGGGGCGAGGGATCAGCCCCAGCATTTT
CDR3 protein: CASSEWGARDQPQHF

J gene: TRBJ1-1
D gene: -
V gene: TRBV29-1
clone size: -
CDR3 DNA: TGCAGCGCAGACATTGGGCTGAGCACTGAAGCTTTCTTT
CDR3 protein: CSADIGLSTEAFF

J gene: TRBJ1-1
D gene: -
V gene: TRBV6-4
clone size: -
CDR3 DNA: TGTGCCAGCAGTTACGAGGGAACGAACACTGAAGCTTTCTTT
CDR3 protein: CASSYEGTNTEAFF

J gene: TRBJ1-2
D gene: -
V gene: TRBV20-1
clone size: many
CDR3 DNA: TGCAGTGCTAAGACAGAGGAGCACTATGGCTACACCTTC
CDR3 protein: CSAKTEEHYGYTF

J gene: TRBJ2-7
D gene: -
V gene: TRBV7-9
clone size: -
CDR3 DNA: TGTGCCAGCAGCGCTAGTCCTACGATCTACGAGCAGTACTTC
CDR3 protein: CASSASPTIYEQYF

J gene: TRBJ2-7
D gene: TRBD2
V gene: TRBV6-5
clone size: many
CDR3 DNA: TGTGCCGCCGGGGGGGGGCGCGAGCAGTACTTC
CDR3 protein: CAAGGGREQYF

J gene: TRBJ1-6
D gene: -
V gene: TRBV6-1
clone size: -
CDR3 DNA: TGTGCCAGCTCGCTACCCTCCCTGCCCCTCCACTTT
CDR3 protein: CASSLPSLPLHF

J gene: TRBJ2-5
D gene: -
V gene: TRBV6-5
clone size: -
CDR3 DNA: TGTGCCAGCAGCCGAAAGACCCAGTACTTC
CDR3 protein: CASSRKTQYF

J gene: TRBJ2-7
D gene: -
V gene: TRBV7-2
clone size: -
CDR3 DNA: TGTGCCAGCAGCGTCGCACCATCGAGCTCCTACGAGCAGTACTTC
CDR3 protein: CASSVAPSSSYEQYF

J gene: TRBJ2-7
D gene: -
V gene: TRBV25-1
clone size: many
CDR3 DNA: TGTGCCAGCAGTAAAAGTTCCAGGAGCTCCTACGAGCAGTACTTC
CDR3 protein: CASSKSSRSSYEQYF

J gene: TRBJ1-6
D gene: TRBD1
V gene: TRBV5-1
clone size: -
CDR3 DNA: TGCGCCAGCAGCTTGTGGTCAGGGGGTAATTCACCCCTCCACTTT
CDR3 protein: CASSLWSGGNSPLHF

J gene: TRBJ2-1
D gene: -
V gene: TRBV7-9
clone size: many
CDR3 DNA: TGTGCCAGCAGCGGCAGCCACAATGAGCAGTTCTTC
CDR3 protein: CASSGSHNEQFF

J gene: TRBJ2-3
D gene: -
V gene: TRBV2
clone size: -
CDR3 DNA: TGTGCCAGCAGTCTTATCACAGATACGCAGTATTTT
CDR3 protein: CASSLITDTQYF

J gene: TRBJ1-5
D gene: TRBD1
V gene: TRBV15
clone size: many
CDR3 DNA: TGTGCCACCAGCCCTGGTCCGGGACAGGGGGCTTTATTGAGCAATCAGCCCCAGCATTTT
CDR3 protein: CATSPGPGQGALLSNQPQHF

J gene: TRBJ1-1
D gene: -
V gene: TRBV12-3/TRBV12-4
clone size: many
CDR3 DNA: TGTGCCAGCAGTTCAAGGCCCTTCAACACTGAAGCTTTCTTT
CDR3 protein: CASSSRPFNTEAFF

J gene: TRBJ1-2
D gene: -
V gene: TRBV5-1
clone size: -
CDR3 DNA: TGCGCCAGCAGCCCCTTTAGTGGAGGCTATGGCTACACCTTC
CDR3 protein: CASSPFSGGYGYTF

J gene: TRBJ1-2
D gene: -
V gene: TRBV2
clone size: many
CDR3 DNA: TGTGCCAGCAGTGGGACCATCTACACCTTC
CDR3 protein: CASSGTIYTF

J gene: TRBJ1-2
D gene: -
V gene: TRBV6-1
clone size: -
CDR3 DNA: TGTGCCGGGGGGGACAAGGGTAACTATGGCTACACCTTC
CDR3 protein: CAGGDKGNYGYTF

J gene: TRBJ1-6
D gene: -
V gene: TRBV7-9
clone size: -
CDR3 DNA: TGTGCCAGCAGCTTGGGTGGGACGGCTTATTCACCCCTCCACTTT
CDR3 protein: CASSLGGTAYSPLHF

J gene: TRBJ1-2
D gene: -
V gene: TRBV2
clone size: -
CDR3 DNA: TGTGCCAGCAGTGAAGCGCGCGGACCAGCTGGCTACACCTTC
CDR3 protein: CASSEARGPAGYTF